This T cell receptor (beta chain) was sequenced during a study of T-cell reconstitution after alpha-beta-depleted transplantation in children. Study-level points and caveats: Fresh T-cell production supplied most of the T-cell counts and diversity seen one year after transplant.

Preparation of the TCRbeta library involved a method that used unique molecular identifiers. TCRdb recomputed calls from the PCR reads with MiXCR, one row per CDR3 protein. Of about 580,000 distinct CDR3 sequences listed, 23% were seen once; the top ten hold about 14%. This clonotype has ten or more counts. Antigen specificity is unknown. The CDR3 runs 13 residues. Trimming took off 2 bases at V and 7 bases at J, with 12 bases between the two ends. Germline loops: CDR1 DFQATT, CDR2 SNEGSKA (reference sequence). The chain uses TRBV20-1 and TRBJ2-1; D possibly uses TRBD1 or TRBD2 (5 bases each). The sequencing here drew on PBMCs, mostly from graft donor cells, taken 360 days after TCRalphabeta/CD19-depleted stem cell transplant. The sequence was collected from a boy in the first two years of life who had a stem cell transplant for acute myeloid leukemia, so the T cells may come from the graft donor. CDR3 nucleotides: TGCAGTGCTAGAACCGGGGCCACAAATGAGCAGTTCTTC. Translated, it gives CSARTGATNEQFF.